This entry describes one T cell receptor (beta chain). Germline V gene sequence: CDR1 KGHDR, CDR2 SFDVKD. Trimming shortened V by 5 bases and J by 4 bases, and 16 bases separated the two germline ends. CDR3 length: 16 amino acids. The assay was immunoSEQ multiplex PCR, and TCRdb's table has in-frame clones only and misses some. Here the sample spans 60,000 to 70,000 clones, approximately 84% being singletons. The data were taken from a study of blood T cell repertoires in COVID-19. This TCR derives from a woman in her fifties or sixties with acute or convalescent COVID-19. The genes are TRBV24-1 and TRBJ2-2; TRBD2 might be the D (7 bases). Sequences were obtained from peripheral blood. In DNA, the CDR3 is TGTGCCACCAGTGCCCCCGGGGGCGGGGGCACCGGGGAGCTGTTTTTT. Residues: CATSAPGGGGTGELFF.